This note documents a single TCR beta chain sequence. These data come from a study of blood T cell repertoires in COVID-19. Study-level information: The samples span acute and convalescent COVID-19 from the United States, Italy and Spain. Sources were T cells, B-cell-depleted T cells, or PBMCs; the material itself was cDNA or gDNA.

Original analysis: Amplification with reference gene primers provided the estimates of nucleated cell counts. The data were produced by immunoSEQ multiplex PCR, yet TCRdb's version contains in-frame clones alone and is incomplete. For V, J and clone size, that table is used; D and trimming come from the DNA. Of 75,000 to 95,000 clones listed, around 89% are singletons. Sequences were obtained from peripheral blood. The origin of this receptor is a human donor in a cohort sampled during active COVID-19.

The CDR3 DNA is TGCGCCAGCAGCGGGGGGGCGTATTACAATGAGCAGTTCTTC. Translated: CASSGGAYYNEQFF. The V call is TRBV5-1, the J call TRBJ2-1; weak D call: TRBD2 (7 bases). The CDR3 covers 14 residues. Between the trimmed V and J ends, which lost 4 bases and 4 bases, there was a span of 12 bases. From germline, CDR1 is SGHRS and CDR2 YFSETQ.